This T cell receptor (beta chain) was recovered during a study of cytomegalovirus exposure and HLA in healthy donors. Study-level findings and limits: The study designated 160 or so TCR beta chains cytomegalovirus-associated. A later analysis found first-cohort TCR clusters tended to co-occur in the 120 validation repertoires.

Germline V lookup: CDR1 SNHLY, CDR2 FYNNEI. The CDR3 has 13 residues. The V gene lost 7 bases and the J gene lost 3 bases, with 9 bases spanning the gap. Assay used: immunoSEQ multiplex PCR; TCRdb lists only in-frame clones, some missing. This table has under 75,000 clones, approximately 80% appearing once. This clone was counted only a few times. Its antigen is unknown. The chain links TRBV2 to TRBJ1-4, with D hard to call. This TCR was sampled from a young man in good health and CMV-seronegative. Sequenced material: PBMCs. CDR3 region: CASMRSANEKLFF. The CDR3, as DNA: TGTGCCAGCATGAGGTCAGCTAATGAAAAACTGTTTTTT.